This is a list of T cell receptor beta chains from one sample in a study of beta chain features in type 1 diabetes. Clones were read by immunoSEQ multiplex PCR, and TCRdb kept only the in-frame ones, dropping some. In the table there are fewer than 250,000 clones, around an eighth of which are singletons. The sequenced material came from naive CD4+ T cells from blood. The receptors were gathered from a woman between 40 and 55 years old in good health. Each CDR3 is given with its conserved first and last residue. The D gene is left open where the match is weak. A clone size is listed for some rows: how often the clone was seen (once, few, many), or a class if it is expanded.

abundance: -
j_gene: TRBJ1-2
d_gene: TRBD1
v_gene: TRBV29-1
CDR3nt: TGCAGCGCGTCGGAGGGACAGGTTAACTATGGCTACACCTTC
CDR3aa: CSASEGQVNYGYTF

abundance: -
j_gene: TRBJ1-4
d_gene: TRBD1
v_gene: TRBV2
CDR3nt: TGTGCCAGCAGAACCGGGACAGGCGGCGAAAAACTGTTTTTT
CDR3aa: CASRTGTGGEKLFF

abundance: -
j_gene: TRBJ2-3
d_gene: -
v_gene: TRBV7-2
CDR3nt: TGTGCCAGCAGCTCGTCCAGGGCTACAGATACGCAGTATTTT
CDR3aa: CASSSSRATDTQYF

abundance: -
j_gene: TRBJ1-5
d_gene: -
v_gene: TRBV7-2
CDR3nt: TGTGCCAGCAGCTTAACAGGTAGCAATCAGCCCCAGCATTTT
CDR3aa: CASSLTGSNQPQHF

abundance: few
j_gene: TRBJ2-5
d_gene: -
v_gene: TRBV5-4
CDR3nt: TGTGCCAGCAGCAACGGACGGAGGCAAGAGACCCAGTACTTC
CDR3aa: CASSNGRRQETQYF

abundance: few
j_gene: TRBJ2-2
d_gene: TRBD1
v_gene: TRBV5-1
CDR3nt: TGCGCCAGCAGCTTCACAGGGGGCCACGGGGAGCTGTTTTTT
CDR3aa: CASSFTGGHGELFF

abundance: -
j_gene: TRBJ1-2
d_gene: TRBD1
v_gene: TRBV11-3
CDR3nt: TGTGCCAGCAGCTTGACAGGGCCTGCTAACTATGGCTACACCTTC
CDR3aa: CASSLTGPANYGYTF

abundance: -
j_gene: TRBJ1-1
d_gene: -
v_gene: TRBV25-1
CDR3nt: TGTGCCAGCAGTGAATATTCCCAGACTGAAGCTTTCTTT
CDR3aa: CASSEYSQTEAFF

abundance: few
j_gene: TRBJ1-1
d_gene: TRBD1
v_gene: TRBV5-1
CDR3nt: TGCGCCAGCAGCTTACTTCCCGGGACAGCGAACACTGAAGCTTTCTTT
CDR3aa: CASSLLPGTANTEAFF

abundance: once
j_gene: TRBJ1-6
d_gene: TRBD1
v_gene: TRBV6-4
CDR3nt: TGTGCCAGCAGGGAAAACAGGGGTTCCACGTCTTCACCCCTCCACTTT
CDR3aa: CASRENRGSTSSPLHF

abundance: -
j_gene: TRBJ1-1
d_gene: -
v_gene: TRBV5-1
CDR3nt: TGCGCCAGCAGCTTGGACGGGTCAGGAGGCACTGAAGCTTTCTTT
CDR3aa: CASSLDGSGGTEAFF

abundance: -
j_gene: TRBJ2-7
d_gene: TRBD1
v_gene: TRBV6-5
CDR3nt: TGTGCCAGCAGAAACCGGGACAGGGTACCCCAGTACTTC
CDR3aa: CASRNRDRVPQYF

abundance: few
j_gene: TRBJ2-3
d_gene: -
v_gene: TRBV29-1
CDR3nt: TGCAGCGTCGGGGACTCGGATACGCAGTATTTT
CDR3aa: CSVGDSDTQYF

abundance: -
j_gene: TRBJ1-3
d_gene: -
v_gene: TRBV5-1
CDR3nt: TGCGCCAGCAGCGAGCGCTCTGGAAACACCATATATTTT
CDR3aa: CASSERSGNTIYF

abundance: -
j_gene: TRBJ1-5
d_gene: -
v_gene: TRBV2
CDR3nt: TGTGCCAGCAGGATGGGGGCTTTAGCTCAGCCCCAGCATTTT
CDR3aa: CASRMGALAQPQHF

abundance: -
j_gene: TRBJ2-7
d_gene: TRBD2
v_gene: TRBV19
CDR3nt: TGTGCCAGTAGTCGGTGGACTAGCGGGTCCTACGAGCAGTACTTC
CDR3aa: CASSRWTSGSYEQYF

abundance: few
j_gene: TRBJ1-2
d_gene: -
v_gene: TRBV4-1
CDR3nt: TGCGCCAGCAGCCAAGATAGGGGATCCTATGGCTACACCTTC
CDR3aa: CASSQDRGSYGYTF

abundance: -
j_gene: TRBJ2-1
d_gene: TRBD2
v_gene: TRBV19
CDR3nt: TGTGCCAGTACACTAGCGGGGGCGTACTACAATGAGCAGTTCTTC
CDR3aa: CASTLAGAYYNEQFF

abundance: -
j_gene: TRBJ1-3
d_gene: -
v_gene: TRBV9
CDR3nt: TGTGCCAGCAGCGTAGCCAGCTCTGGAAACACCATATATTTT
CDR3aa: CASSVASSGNTIYF

abundance: -
j_gene: TRBJ2-1
d_gene: TRBD1
v_gene: TRBV27
CDR3nt: TGTGCCAGCAGACGGGACAGTTTCAATGAGCAGTTCTTC
CDR3aa: CASRRDSFNEQFF

abundance: -
j_gene: TRBJ1-1
d_gene: -
v_gene: TRBV13
CDR3nt: TGTGCCAGCAGCTCGTCCTTCTTCGACAGGAACACTGAAGCTTTCTTT
CDR3aa: CASSSSFFDRNTEAFF

abundance: -
j_gene: TRBJ2-7
d_gene: -
v_gene: TRBV19
CDR3nt: TGTGCCAGTAGTGGGTGGCCTCAGGTTTACGAGCAGTACTTC
CDR3aa: CASSGWPQVYEQYF

abundance: -
j_gene: TRBJ2-1
d_gene: -
v_gene: TRBV5-4
CDR3nt: TGTGCCAGCAGTCCCCTGAGCTCCTACAATGAGCAGTTCTTC
CDR3aa: CASSPLSSYNEQFF

abundance: few
j_gene: TRBJ1-1
d_gene: -
v_gene: TRBV5-1
CDR3nt: TGCGCCAGCAGCTTAACAGAAGGTATAAACACTGAAGCTTTCTTT
CDR3aa: CASSLTEGINTEAFF

abundance: few
j_gene: TRBJ2-3
d_gene: TRBD1
v_gene: TRBV11-2
CDR3nt: TGTGCCAGCAGCTTATTACAGGGGGCGACAACAGATACGCAGTATTTT
CDR3aa: CASSLLQGATTDTQYF

abundance: -
j_gene: TRBJ1-5
d_gene: -
v_gene: TRBV2
CDR3nt: TGTGCCAGCAGCGGCAGGGCTCGCAATCAGCCCCAGCATTTT
CDR3aa: CASSGRARNQPQHF

abundance: -
j_gene: TRBJ1-2
d_gene: TRBD1
v_gene: TRBV18
CDR3nt: TGTGCCAGCTCACGGCCAGGACAGGGGGACTATGGCTACACCTTC
CDR3aa: CASSRPGQGDYGYTF

abundance: few
j_gene: TRBJ1-2
d_gene: -
v_gene: TRBV9
CDR3nt: TGTGCCAGCAGCGCCCAACGACAGGTTAACTATGGCTACACCTTC
CDR3aa: CASSAQRQVNYGYTF

abundance: -
j_gene: TRBJ2-7
d_gene: TRBD1
v_gene: TRBV5-1
CDR3nt: TGCGCCAGCAGCTCTGGACAGGGTGGCGACGAGCAGTACTTC
CDR3aa: CASSSGQGGDEQYF

abundance: -
j_gene: TRBJ1-2
d_gene: TRBD1
v_gene: TRBV4-1
CDR3nt: TGCGCCAGCAGCCAAGTCCGCCCAGGACAGGACTATGGCTACACCTTC
CDR3aa: CASSQVRPGQDYGYTF

abundance: few
j_gene: TRBJ1-1
d_gene: -
v_gene: TRBV5-1
CDR3nt: TGCGCCAGCAGCTTCTTAGCAGGGAATACCGCTGAAGCTTTCTTT
CDR3aa: CASSFLAGNTAEAFF

abundance: many
j_gene: TRBJ2-2
d_gene: -
v_gene: TRBV23-1
CDR3nt: TGCGCCAGCATCTCTGGAGGACAGCCCGGGGAGCTGTTTTTT
CDR3aa: CASISGGQPGELFF

abundance: few
j_gene: TRBJ2-1
d_gene: TRBD2
v_gene: TRBV13
CDR3nt: TGTGCCAGCAGCTTCCACGCGGGGGGTGTAGGAGGGAATGAGCAGTTCTTC
CDR3aa: CASSFHAGGVGGNEQFF

abundance: -
j_gene: TRBJ2-1
d_gene: -
v_gene: TRBV6-5
CDR3nt: TGTGCCAGCAGTTCAGCGCACAATGAGCAGTTCTTC
CDR3aa: CASSSAHNEQFF

abundance: few
j_gene: TRBJ1-5
d_gene: -
v_gene: TRBV6-6
CDR3nt: TGTGCCAGCAGCCGAAGACAGTATAGCAATCAGCCCCAGCATTTT
CDR3aa: CASSRRQYSNQPQHF

abundance: -
j_gene: TRBJ2-7
d_gene: -
v_gene: TRBV10-2
CDR3nt: TGCGCCAGCAGACACAGCCCAGAAGAGCAGTACTTC
CDR3aa: CASRHSPEEQYF

abundance: -
j_gene: TRBJ2-7
d_gene: -
v_gene: TRBV5-1
CDR3nt: TGCGCCAGCAGCTTGACGGGTGTCGAGGCCTACGAGCAGTACTTC
CDR3aa: CASSLTGVEAYEQYF

abundance: -
j_gene: TRBJ2-2
d_gene: TRBD2
v_gene: TRBV9
CDR3nt: TGTGCCAGCAGCGTGGTTTGGGGAGGGACCGGGGAGCTGTTTTTT
CDR3aa: CASSVVWGGTGELFF

abundance: few
j_gene: TRBJ1-2
d_gene: TRBD1
v_gene: TRBV19
CDR3nt: TGTGCCAGTGAGGATGGACAGGGACCTTATGGCTACACCTTC
CDR3aa: CASEDGQGPYGYTF

abundance: few
j_gene: TRBJ2-3
d_gene: -
v_gene: TRBV7-2
CDR3nt: TGTGCCAGCAGCCAAACCGGGGGAGCAGATACGCAGTATTTT
CDR3aa: CASSQTGGADTQYF

abundance: -
j_gene: TRBJ2-7
d_gene: TRBD2
v_gene: TRBV7-9
CDR3nt: TGTGCCAGCAGCGCCTGGGGGACTACCTACGAGCAGTACTTC
CDR3aa: CASSAWGTTYEQYF

abundance: few
j_gene: TRBJ2-5
d_gene: -
v_gene: TRBV10-3
CDR3nt: TGTGCCATCAGGCCAAACAGGGAAGGGACCCAGTACTTC
CDR3aa: CAIRPNREGTQYF

abundance: -
j_gene: TRBJ1-3
d_gene: -
v_gene: TRBV5-1
CDR3nt: TGCGCCAGCAGCTTGCTATCACAGGCCTCCTCTGGAAACACCATATATTTT
CDR3aa: CASSLLSQASSGNTIYF

abundance: -
j_gene: TRBJ2-3
d_gene: TRBD1
v_gene: TRBV6-5
CDR3nt: TGTGCCAGCACCGGACAGGGAGAGGATACGCAGTATTTT
CDR3aa: CASTGQGEDTQYF